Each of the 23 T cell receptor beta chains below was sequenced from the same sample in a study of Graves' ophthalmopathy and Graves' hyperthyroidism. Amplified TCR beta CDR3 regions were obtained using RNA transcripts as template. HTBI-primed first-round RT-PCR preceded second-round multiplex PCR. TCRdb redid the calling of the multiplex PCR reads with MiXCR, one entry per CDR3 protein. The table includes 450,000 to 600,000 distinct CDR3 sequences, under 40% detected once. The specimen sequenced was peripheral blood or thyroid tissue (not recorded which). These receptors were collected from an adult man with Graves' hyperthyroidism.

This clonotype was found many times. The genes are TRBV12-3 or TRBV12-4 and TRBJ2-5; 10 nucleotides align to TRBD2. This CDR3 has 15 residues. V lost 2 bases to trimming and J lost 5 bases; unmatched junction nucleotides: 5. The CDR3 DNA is TGTGCCAGCAGTTTAAGCGGGGGGGCGTTCGAGACCCAGTACTTC. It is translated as CASSLSGGAFETQYF.

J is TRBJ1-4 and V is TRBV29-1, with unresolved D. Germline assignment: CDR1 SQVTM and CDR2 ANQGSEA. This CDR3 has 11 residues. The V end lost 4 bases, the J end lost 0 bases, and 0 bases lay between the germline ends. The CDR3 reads CSVATNEKLFF. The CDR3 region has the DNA TGCAGCGTTGCAACTAATGAAAAACTGTTTTTT. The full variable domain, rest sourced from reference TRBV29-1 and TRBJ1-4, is SAVISQKPSRDICQRGTSLTIQCQVDSQVTMMFWYRQQPGQSLTLIATANQGSEATYESGFVIDKFPISRPNLTFSTLTVSNMSPEDSSIYLCSVATNEKLFFGSGTQLSVL.

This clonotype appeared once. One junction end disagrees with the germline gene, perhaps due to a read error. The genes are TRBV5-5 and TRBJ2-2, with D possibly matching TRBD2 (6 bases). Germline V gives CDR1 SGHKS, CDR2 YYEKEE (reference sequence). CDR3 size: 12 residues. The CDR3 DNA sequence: TGCGCCAGCAGCCCCCGGGAGGGGGAGCTGTTTTTT. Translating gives CASSPREGELFF.

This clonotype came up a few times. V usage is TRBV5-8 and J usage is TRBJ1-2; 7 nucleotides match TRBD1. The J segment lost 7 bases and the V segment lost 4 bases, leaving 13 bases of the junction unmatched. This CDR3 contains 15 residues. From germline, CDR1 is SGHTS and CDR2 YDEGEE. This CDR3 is CASSPKQGYGGGYTF. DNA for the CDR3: TGTGCCAGCAGCCCTAAACAGGGGTATGGTGGTGGCTACACCTTC.

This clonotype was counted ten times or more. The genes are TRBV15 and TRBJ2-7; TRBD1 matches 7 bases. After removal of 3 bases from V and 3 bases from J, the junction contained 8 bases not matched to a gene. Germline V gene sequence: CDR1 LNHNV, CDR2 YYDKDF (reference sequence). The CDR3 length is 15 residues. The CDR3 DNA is TGTGCCACCAGCAGGACAGGGAATCTGGACTACGAGCAGTACTTC. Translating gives CATSRTGNLDYEQYF.

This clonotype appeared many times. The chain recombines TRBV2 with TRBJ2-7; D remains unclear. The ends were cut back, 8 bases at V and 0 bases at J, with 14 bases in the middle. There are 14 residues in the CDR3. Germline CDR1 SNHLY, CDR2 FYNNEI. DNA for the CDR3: TGTGCCAGCGCCTACAGTACCCGCTCCTACGAGCAGTACTTC. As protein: CASAYSTRSYEQYF.

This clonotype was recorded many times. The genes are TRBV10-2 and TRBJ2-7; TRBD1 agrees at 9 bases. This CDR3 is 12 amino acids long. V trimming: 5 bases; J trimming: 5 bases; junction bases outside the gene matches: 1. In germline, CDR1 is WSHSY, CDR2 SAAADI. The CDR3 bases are TGCGCCAGCAGTTGGACAGGGGACGAGCAGTACTTC. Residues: CASSWTGDEQYF.

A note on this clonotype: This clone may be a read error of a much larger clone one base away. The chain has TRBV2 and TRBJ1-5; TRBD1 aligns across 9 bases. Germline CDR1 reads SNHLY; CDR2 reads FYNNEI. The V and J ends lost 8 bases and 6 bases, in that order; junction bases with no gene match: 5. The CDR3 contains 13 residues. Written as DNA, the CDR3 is TGTGCCAGCGAGGGGACAGGGAGTCAGCCCCAGCATTTT. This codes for CASEGTGSQPQHF.

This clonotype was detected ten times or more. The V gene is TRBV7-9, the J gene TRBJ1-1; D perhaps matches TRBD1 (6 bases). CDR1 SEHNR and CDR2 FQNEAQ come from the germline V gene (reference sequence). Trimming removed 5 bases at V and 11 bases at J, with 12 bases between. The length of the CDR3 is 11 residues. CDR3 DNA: TGTGCCAGCAGCACAGGGTACGGGGCTTTCTTT. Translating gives CASSTGYGAFF.

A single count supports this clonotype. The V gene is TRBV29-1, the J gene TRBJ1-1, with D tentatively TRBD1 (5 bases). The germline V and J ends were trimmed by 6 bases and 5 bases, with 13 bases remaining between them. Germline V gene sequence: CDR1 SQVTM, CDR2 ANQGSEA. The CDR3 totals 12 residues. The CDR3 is CSVGAGRTEAFF. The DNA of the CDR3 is TGCAGCGTCGGAGCAGGGCGAACTGAAGCTTTCTTT.

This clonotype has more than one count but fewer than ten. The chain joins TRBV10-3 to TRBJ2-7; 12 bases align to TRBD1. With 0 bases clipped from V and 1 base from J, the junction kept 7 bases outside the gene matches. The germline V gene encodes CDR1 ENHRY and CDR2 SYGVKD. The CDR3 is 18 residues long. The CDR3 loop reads CAISESGTGGAGSYEQYF. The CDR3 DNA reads TGTGCCATCAGTGAGTCCGGGACAGGGGGCGCCGGGTCCTACGAGCAGTACTTC.

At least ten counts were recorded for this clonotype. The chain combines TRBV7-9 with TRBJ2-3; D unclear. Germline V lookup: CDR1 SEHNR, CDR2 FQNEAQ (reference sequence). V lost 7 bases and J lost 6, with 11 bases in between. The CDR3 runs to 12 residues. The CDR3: CASTSFYDTQYF. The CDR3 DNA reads TGTGCCAGCACCTCGTTCTATGATACGCAGTATTTT.

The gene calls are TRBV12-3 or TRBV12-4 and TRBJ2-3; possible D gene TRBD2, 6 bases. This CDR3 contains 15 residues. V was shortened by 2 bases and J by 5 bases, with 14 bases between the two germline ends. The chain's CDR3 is CASSLSGLRGDTQYF. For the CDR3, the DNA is TGTGCCAGCAGTTTATCTGGACTGCGGGGAGATACGCAGTATTTT.

The CDR3 bases are TGCGCCAGCAGACAGGGGGCGGACACCGGGGAGCTGTTTTTT. It encodes CASRQGADTGELFF. The chain carries TRBV5-1 and TRBJ2-2, with 9 positions matching TRBD1. Trimming removed 5 bases from V and 3 bases from J; junction bases left unmatched: 2. CDR3 length: 14 amino acids. Germline V lookup: CDR1 SGHRS, CDR2 YFSETQ.

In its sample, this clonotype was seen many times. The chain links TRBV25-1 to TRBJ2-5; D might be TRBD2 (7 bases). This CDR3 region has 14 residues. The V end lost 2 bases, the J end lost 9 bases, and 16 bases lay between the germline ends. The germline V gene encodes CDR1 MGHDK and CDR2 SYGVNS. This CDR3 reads CASSEMGGAGSQYF. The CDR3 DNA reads TGTGCCAGCAGTGAAATGGGGGGGGCCGGGTCCCAGTACTTC.

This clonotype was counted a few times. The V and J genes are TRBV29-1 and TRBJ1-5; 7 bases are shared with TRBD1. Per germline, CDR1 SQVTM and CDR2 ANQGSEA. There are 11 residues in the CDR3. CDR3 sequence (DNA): TGCAGAGGGGGCCGTAATCAGCCCCAGCATTTT. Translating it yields CRGGRNQPQHF.

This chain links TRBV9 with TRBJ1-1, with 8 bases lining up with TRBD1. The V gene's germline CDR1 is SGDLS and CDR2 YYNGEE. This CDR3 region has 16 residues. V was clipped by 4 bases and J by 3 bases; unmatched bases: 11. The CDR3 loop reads CASSPREEDRDTEAFF. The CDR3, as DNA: TGTGCCAGCAGCCCCCGAGAGGAGGACAGGGACACTGAAGCTTTCTTT.

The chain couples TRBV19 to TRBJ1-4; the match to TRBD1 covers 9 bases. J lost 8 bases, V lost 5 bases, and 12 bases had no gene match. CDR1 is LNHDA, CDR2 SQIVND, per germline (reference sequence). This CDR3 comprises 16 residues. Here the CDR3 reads CASSLGQGLLKEKLFF. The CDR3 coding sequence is TGTGCCAGTAGTTTGGGACAGGGCCTCCTTAAAGAAAAACTGTTTTTT.

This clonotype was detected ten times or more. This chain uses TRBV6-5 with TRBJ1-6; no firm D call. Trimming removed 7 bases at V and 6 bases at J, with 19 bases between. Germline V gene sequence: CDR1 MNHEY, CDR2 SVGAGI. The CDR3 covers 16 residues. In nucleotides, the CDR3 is TGTGCCAGCACCCCACGGCCCAGACAAGCTAATTCACCCCTCCACTTT. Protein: CASTPRPRQANSPLHF.

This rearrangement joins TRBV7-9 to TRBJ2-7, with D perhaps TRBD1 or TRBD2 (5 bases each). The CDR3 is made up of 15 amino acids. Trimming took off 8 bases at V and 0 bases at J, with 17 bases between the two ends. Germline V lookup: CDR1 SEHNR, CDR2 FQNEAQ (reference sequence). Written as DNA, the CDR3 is TGTGCCAGCTCCCGGGGCTCCTGGAGCTCCTACGAGCAGTACTTC. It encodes CASSRGSWSSYEQYF.

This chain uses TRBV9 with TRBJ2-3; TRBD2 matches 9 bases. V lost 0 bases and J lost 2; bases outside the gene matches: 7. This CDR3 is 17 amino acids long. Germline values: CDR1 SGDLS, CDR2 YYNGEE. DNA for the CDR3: TGTGCCAGCAGCGTAGTGGCTAGCGGGGCGATCACAGATACGCAGTATTTT. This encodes CASSVVASGAITDTQYF. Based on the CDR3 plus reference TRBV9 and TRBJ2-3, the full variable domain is DSGVTQTPKHLITATGQRVTLRCSPRSGDLSVYWYQQSLDQGLQFLIQYYNGEERAKGNILERFSAQQFPDLHSELNLSSLELGDSALYFCASSVVASGAITDTQYFGPGTRLTVL.

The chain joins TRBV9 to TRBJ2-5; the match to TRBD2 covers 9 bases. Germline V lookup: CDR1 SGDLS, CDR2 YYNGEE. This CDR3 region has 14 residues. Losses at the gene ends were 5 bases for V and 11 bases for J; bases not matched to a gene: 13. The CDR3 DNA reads TGTGCCAGCAGTGGCGCGGGAGGGGTGGATGAGCAGTACTTC. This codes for CASSGAGGVDEQYF. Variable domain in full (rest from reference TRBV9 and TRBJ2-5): DSGVTQTPKHLITATGQRVTLRCSPRSGDLSVYWYQQSLDQGLQFLIQYYNGEERAKGNILERFSAQQFPDLHSELNLSSLELGDSALYFCASSGAGGVDEQYFGPGTRLLVL.

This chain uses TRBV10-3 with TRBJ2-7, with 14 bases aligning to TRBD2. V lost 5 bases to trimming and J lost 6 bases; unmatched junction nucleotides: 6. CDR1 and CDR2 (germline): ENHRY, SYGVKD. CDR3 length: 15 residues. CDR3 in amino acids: CAISTGTSGGGEQYF. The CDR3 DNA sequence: TGTGCCATCAGTACCGGGACTAGCGGGGGAGGCGAGCAGTACTTC.